This T cell receptor beta chain was sequenced for a study of post-analysis software for immune sequencing data. Carried by the TCR beta cDNA libraries were unique molecular identifiers. Some 500,000 cDNA molecules were obtained per 1 to 10 million input T cells. MiXCR, applied by TCRdb to the PCR reads, yields one record per CDR3 protein. The sample has 350,000 to 500,000 distinct CDR3 sequences, 39% seen once; the top ten hold 7.6%. Broader study findings: The study found TRBV5-6, TRBV5-1 and TRBV20-1 among about five TRBV segments more frequent in patients than controls.

Deletions cut 0 bases from V and 2 bases from J, with 5 bases between. The CDR3 has 13 amino acids. Germline CDR1 SGHTA, CDR2 FQGNSA. Notes on this clonotype: Its target is not known.

The chain carries TRBV7-2 and TRBJ2-7; unclear D gene. Sequencing was performed on blood. This receptor was identified in a girl aged 2-10 years with multiple sclerosis. In DNA, the CDR3 is TGTGCCAGCAGCTTAGCGGACGCCTACGAGCAGTACTTC. Protein product: CASSLADAYEQYF.